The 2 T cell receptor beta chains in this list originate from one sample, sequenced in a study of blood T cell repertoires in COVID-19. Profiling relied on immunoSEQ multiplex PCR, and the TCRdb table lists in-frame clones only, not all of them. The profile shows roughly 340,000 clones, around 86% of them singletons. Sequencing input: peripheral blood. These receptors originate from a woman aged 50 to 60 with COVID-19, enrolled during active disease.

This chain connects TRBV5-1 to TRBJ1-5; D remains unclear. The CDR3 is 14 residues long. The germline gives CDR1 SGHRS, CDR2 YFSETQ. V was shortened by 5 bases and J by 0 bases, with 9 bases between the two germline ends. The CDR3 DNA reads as TGCGCCAGCAGTGCAGGAAATAGCAATCAGCCCCAGCATTTT. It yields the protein CASSAGNSNQPQHF. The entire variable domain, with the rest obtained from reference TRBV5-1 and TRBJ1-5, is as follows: KAGVTQTPRYLIKTRGQQVTLSCSPISGHRSVSWYQQTPGQGLQFLFEYFSETQRNKGNFPGRFSGRQFSNSRSEMNVSTLELGDSALYLCASSAGNSNQPQHFGDGTRLSIL.

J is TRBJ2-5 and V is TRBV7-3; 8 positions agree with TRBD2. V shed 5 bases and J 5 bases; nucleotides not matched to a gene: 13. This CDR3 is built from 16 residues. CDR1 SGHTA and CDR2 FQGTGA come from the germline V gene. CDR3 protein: CASSLGGNSGIETQYF. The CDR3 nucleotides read TGTGCCAGCAGCCTTGGGGGGAATAGCGGGATTGAGACCCAGTACTTC.